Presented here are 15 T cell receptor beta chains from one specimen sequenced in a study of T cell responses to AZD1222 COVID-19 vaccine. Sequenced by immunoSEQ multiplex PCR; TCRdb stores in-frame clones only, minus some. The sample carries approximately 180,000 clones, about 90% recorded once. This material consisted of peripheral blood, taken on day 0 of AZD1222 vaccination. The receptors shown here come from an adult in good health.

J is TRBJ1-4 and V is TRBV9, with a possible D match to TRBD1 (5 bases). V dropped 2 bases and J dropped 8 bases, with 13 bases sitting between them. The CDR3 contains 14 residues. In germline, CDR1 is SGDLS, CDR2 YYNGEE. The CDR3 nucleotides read TGTGCCAGCAGCGTCGGGGGGTTCGGAGAAAAACTGTTTTTT. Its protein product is CASSVGGFGEKLFF.

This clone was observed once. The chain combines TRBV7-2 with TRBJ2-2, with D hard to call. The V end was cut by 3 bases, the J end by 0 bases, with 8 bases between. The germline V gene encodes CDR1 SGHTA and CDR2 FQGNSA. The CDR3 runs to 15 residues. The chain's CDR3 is CASSFGATNTGELFF. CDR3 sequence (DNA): TGTGCCAGCAGCTTCGGAGCGACGAACACCGGGGAGCTGTTTTTT.

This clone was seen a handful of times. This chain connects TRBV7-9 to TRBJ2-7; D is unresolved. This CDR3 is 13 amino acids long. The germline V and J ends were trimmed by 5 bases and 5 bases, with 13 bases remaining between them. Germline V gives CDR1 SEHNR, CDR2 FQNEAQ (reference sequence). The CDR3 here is CASSASGVHEQYF. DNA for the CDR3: TGTGCCAGCAGCGCCTCAGGAGTCCACGAGCAGTACTTC.

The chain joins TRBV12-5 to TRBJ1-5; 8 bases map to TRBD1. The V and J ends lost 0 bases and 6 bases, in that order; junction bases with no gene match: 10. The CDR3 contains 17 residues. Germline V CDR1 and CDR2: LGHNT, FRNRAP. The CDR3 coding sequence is TGTGCTAGTGGTTTGGTACCCCGACAGGGGATAGGTCAGCCCCAGCATTTT. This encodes CASGLVPRQGIGQPQHF.

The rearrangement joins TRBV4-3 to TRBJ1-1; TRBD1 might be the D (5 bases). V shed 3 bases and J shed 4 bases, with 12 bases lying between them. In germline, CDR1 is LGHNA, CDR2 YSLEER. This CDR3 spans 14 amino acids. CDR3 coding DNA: TGCGCCAGCAGCCAGGGGGTGGGGATCACTGAAGCTTTCTTT. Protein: CASSQGVGITEAFF.

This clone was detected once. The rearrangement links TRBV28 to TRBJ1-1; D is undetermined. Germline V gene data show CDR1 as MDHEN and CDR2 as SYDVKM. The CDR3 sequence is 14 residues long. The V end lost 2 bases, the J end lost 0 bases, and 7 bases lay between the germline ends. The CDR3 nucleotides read TGTGCCAGCAGTTTAGGCAGGTTGAACACTGAAGCTTTCTTT. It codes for CASSLGRLNTEAFF.

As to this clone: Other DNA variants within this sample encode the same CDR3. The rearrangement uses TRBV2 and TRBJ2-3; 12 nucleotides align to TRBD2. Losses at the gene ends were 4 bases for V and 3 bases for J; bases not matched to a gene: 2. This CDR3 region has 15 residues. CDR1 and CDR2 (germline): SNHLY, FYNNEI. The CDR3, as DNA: TGTGCCAGCAGTGGGACTAGCGGGACGACAGATACGCAGTATTTT. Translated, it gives CASSGTSGTTDTQYF.

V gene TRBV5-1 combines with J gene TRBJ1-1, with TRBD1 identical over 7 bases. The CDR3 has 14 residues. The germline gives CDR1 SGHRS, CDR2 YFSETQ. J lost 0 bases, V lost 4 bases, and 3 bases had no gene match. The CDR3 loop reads CASSRDSLNTEAFF. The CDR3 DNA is TGCGCCAGCAGCCGGGACAGTTTGAACACTGAAGCTTTCTTT.

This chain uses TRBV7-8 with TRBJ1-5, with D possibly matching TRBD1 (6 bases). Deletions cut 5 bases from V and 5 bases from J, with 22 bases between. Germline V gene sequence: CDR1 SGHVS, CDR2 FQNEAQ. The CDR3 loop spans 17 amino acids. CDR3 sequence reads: CASSQSRGFRFDQPQHF. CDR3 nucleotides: TGTGCCAGCAGCCAGTCCAGGGGCTTCAGGTTCGATCAGCCCCAGCATTTT.

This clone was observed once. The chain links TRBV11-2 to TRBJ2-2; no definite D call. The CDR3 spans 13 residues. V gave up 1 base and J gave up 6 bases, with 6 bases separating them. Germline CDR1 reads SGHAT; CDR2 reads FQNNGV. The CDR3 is CASSLVAAGELFF. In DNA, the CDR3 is TGTGCCAGCAGCTTAGTAGCAGCCGGGGAGCTGTTTTTT.

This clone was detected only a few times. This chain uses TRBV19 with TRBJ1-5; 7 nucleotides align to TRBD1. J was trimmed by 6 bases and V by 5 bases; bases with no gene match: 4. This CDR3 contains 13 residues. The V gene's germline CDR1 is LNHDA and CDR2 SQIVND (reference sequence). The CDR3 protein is CASSWTGGQPQHF. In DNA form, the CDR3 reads TGTGCCAGTAGTTGGACAGGAGGTCAGCCCCAGCATTTT.

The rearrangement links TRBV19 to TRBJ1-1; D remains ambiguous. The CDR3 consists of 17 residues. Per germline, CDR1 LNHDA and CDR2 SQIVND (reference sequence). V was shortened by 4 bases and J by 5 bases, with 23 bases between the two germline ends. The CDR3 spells CASSTLPRGRSSTEAFF. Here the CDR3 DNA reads TGTGCCAGTAGTACACTACCTAGAGGCCGGTCGAGTACTGAAGCTTTCTTT.

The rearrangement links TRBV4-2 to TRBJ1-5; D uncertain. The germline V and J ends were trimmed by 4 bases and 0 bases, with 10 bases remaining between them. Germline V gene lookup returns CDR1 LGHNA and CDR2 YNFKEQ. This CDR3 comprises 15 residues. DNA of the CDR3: TGTGCCAGCAGCCCCTACAGAGATAGCAATCAGCCCCAGCATTTT. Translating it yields CASSPYRDSNQPQHF.

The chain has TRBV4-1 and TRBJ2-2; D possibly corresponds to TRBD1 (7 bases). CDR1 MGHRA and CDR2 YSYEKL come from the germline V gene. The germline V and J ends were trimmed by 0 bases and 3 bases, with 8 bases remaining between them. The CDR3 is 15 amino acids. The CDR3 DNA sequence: TGCGCCAGCAGCCAAGACAGGGGGGACACCGGGGAGCTGTTTTTT. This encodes CASSQDRGDTGELFF.

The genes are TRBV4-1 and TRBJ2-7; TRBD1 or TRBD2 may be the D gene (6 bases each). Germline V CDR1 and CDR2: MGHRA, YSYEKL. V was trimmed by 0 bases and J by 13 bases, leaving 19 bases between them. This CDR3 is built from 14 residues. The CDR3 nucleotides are TGCGCCAGCAGCCAAGACCTCCTAGGGGGGCGATCCTACTTC. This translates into CASSQDLLGGRSYF.